This T cell receptor (beta chain) was sequenced in a study of patients and donors after allogeneic stem cell transplantation. TCRdb recomputed calls from the RT-PCR reads with MiXCR, one row per CDR3 protein. The sample includes tens of thousands of distinct CDR3 sequences, roughly 4.9% of them seen just once. This clonotype has a count of ten or more. Germline V gene sequence: CDR1 SEHNR, CDR2 FQNEAQ (reference sequence). CDR3 length: 16 amino acids. The V end lost 2 bases, the J end lost 0 bases, and 11 bases lay between the germline ends. Material for sequencing was blood, either unsorted or a sorted T cell fraction (not recorded which). The genes are TRBV7-9 and TRBJ2-1; D may correspond to TRBD1 or TRBD2 (5 bases each). This sequence originates from a human donor who was either an allogeneic HSCT recipient or a stem cell or donor lymphocyte infusion donor (not recorded which). It is not recorded whose cells these are; they may come from a transplant donor. In DNA, the CDR3 is TGTGCCAGCAGCTTATTTAGGGACGTCTCCTACAATGAGCAGTTCTTC. This sequence encodes CASSLFRDVSYNEQFF.